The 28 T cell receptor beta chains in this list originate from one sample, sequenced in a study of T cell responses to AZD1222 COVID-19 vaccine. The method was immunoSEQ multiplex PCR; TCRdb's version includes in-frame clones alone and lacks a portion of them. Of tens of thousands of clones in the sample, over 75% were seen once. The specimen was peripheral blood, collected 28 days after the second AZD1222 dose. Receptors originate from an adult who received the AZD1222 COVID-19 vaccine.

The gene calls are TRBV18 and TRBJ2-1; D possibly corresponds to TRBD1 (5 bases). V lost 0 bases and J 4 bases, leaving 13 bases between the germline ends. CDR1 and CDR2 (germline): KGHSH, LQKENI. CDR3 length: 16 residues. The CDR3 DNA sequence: TGTGCCAGCTCACCACCAGTGGCCAGGGCGTACAATGAGCAGTTCTTC. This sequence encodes CASSPPVARAYNEQFF. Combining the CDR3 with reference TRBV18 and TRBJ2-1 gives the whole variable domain NAGVMQNPRHLVRRRGQEARLRCSPMKGHSHVYWYRQLPEEGLKFMVYLQKENIIDESGMPKERFSAEFPKEGPSILRIQQVVRGDSAAYFCASSPPVARAYNEQFFGPGTRLTVL.

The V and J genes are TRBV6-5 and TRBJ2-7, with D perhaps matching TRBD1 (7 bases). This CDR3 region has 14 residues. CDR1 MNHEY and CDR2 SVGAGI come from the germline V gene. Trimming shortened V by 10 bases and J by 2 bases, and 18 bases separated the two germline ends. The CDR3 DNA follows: TGTGCCACAAACCGGGCAGGGGGGACCTACGAGCAGTACTTC. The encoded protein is CATNRAGGTYEQYF.

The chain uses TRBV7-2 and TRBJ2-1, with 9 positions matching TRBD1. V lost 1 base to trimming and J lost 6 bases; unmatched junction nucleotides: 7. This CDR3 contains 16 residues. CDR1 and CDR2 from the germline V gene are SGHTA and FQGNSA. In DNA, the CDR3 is TGTGCCAGCAGCTTAGTAGTGGGACAGGGAAGCAATGAGCAGTTCTTC. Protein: CASSLVVGQGSNEQFF. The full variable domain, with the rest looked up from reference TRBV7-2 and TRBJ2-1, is GAGVSQSPSNKVTEKGKDVELRCDPISGHTALYWYRQSLGQGLEFLIYFQGNSAPDKSGLPSDRFSAERTGGSVSTLTIQRTQQEDSAVYLCASSLVVGQGSNEQFFGPGTRLTVL.

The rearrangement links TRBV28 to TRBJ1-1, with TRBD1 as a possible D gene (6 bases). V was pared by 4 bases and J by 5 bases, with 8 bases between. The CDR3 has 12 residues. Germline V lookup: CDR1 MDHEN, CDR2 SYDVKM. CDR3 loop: CASSYRETEAFF. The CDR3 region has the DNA TGTGCCAGCAGTTACAGGGAAACTGAAGCTTTCTTT. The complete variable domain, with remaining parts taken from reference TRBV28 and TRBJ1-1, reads DVKVTQSSRYLVKRTGEKVFLECVQDMDHENMFWYRQDPGLGLRLIYFSYDVKMKEKGDIPEGYSVSREKKERFSLILESASTNQTSMYLCASSYRETEAFFGQGTRLTVV.

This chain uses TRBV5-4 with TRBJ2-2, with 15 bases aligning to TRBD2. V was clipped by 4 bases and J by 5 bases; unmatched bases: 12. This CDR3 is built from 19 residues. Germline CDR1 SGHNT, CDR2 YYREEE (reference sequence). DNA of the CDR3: TGTGCCAGCAGCCCAGGACTAGCGGGGGGGCCTCGTAAGACCGGGGAGCTGTTTTTT. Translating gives CASSPGLAGGPRKTGELFF.

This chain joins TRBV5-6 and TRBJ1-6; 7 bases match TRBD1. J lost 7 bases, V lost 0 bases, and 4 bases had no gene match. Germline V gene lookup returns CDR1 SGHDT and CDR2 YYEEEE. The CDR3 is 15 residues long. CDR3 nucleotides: TGTGCCAGCAGCTTGGGACAGGGACGAAATTCACCCCTCCACTTT. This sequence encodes CASSLGQGRNSPLHF.

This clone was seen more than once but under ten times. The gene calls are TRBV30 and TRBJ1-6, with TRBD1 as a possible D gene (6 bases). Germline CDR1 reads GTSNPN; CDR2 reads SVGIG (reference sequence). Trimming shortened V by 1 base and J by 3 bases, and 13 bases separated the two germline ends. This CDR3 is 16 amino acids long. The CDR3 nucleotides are TGTGCCTGGAGTGGCCAGGGGCCGGGCTATAATTCACCCCTCCACTTT. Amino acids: CAWSGQGPGYNSPLHF.

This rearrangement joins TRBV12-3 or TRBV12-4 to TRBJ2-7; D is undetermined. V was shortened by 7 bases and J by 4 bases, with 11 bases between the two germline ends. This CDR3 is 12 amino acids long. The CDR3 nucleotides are TGTGCCAGCAAGTTTATGGGATACGAGCAGTACTTC. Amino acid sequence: CASKFMGYEQYF.

The CDR3 DNA is TGTGCCAGCAGTGAGCCAGGGACGTTGTACGAGCAGTACTTC. Translated: CASSEPGTLYEQYF. V is TRBV25-1 and J is TRBJ2-7, with D possibly being TRBD1 or TRBD2 (5 bases each). Trimming removed 3 bases at V and 4 bases at J, with 13 bases between. This CDR3 has 14 residues. Germline V gene sequence: CDR1 MGHDK, CDR2 SYGVNS.

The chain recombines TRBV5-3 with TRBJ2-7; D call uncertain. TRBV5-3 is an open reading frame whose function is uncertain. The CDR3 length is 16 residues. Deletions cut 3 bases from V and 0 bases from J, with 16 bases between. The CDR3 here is CARSSPGGELSYEQYF. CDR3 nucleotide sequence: TGTGCCAGAAGCTCCCCAGGTGGCGAACTCTCCTACGAGCAGTACTTC.

The CDR3 is CASEPRQGGGSPLHF. In DNA, the CDR3 is TGCGCCAGCGAGCCAAGACAGGGCGGGGGTTCACCCCTCCACTTT. This chain links TRBV4-1 with TRBJ1-6; 7 bases fit TRBD1. The germline CDR1 and CDR2 sequences are MGHRA and YSYEKL. CDR3 size: 15 residues. V lost 8 bases, J lost 9 bases, and 13 bases stayed unmatched.

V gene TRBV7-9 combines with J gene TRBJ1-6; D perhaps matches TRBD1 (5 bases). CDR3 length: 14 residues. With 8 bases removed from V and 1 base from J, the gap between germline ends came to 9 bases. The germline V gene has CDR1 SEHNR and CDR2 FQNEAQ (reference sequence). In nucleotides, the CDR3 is TGTGCCAGCCATGGGGGGTCCTATAATTCACCCCTCCACTTT. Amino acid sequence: CASHGGSYNSPLHF.

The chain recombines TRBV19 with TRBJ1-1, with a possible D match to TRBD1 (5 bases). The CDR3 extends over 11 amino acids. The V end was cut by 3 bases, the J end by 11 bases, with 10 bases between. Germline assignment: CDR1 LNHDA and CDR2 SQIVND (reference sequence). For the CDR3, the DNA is TGTGCCAGTAGTATCGGCAGGGACGCTTTCTTT. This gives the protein CASSIGRDAFF.

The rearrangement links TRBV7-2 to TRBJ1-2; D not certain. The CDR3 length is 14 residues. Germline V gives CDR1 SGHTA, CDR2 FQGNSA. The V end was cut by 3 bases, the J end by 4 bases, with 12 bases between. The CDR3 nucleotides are TGTGCCAGCAGCTTCTTACAGAGCTCCTATGGCTACACCTTC. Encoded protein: CASSFLQSSYGYTF.

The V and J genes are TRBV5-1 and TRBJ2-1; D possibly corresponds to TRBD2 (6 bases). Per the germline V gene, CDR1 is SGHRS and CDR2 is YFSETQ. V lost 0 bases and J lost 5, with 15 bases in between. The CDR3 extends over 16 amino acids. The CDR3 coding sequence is TGCGCCAGCAGCTTGGCCGGAGGGAGAAGGGACAATGAGCAGTTCTTC. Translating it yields CASSLAGGRRDNEQFF.

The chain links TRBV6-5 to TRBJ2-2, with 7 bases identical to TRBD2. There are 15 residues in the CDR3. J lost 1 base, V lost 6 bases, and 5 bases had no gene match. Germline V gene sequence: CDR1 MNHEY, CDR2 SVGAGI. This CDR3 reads CASSFGTKNTGELFF. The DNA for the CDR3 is TGTGCCAGCAGCTTCGGGACTAAGAACACCGGGGAGCTGTTTTTT.

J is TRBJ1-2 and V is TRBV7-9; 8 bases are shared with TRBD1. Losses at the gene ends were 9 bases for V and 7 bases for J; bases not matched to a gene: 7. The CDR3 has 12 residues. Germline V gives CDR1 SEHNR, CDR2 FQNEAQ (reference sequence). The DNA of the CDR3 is TGTGCCAGTAGGGGACAGGATCCTGGCTACACCTTC. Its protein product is CASRGQDPGYTF.

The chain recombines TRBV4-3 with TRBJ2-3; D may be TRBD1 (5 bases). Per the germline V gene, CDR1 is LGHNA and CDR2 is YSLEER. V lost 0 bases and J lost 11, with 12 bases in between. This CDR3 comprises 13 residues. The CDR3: CASSQDEARVQYF. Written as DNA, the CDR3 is TGCGCCAGCAGCCAAGACGAAGCCAGGGTGCAGTATTTT.

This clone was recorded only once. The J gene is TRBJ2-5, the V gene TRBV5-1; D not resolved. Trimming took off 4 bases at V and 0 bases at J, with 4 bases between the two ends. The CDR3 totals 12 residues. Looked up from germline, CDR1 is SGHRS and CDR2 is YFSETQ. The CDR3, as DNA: TGCGCCAGCAGCCAGTACCAAGAGACCCAGTACTTC. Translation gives CASSQYQETQYF.

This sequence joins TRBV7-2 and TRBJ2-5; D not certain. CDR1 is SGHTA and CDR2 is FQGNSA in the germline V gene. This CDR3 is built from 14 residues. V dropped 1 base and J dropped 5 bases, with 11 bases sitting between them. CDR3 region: CASSLVKSAETQYF. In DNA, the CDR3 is TGTGCCAGCAGCTTAGTTAAGTCAGCGGAGACCCAGTACTTC.

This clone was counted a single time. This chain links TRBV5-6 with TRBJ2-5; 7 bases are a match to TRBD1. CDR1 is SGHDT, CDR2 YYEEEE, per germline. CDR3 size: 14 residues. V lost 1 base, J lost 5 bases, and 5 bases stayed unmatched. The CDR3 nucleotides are TGTGCCAGCAGCTTGACAGGGGCGCGGGAGACCCAGTACTTC. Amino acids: CASSLTGARETQYF.

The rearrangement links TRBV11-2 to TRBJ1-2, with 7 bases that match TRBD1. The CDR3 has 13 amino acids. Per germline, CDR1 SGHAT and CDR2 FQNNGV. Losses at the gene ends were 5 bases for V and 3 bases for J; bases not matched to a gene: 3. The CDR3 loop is CASSVRGHYGYTF. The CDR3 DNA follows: TGTGCCAGCAGCGTTAGGGGGCACTATGGCTACACCTTC.

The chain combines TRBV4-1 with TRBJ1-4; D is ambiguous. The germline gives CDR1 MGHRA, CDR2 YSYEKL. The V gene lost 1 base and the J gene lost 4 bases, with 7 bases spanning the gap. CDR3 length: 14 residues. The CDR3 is CASSQGQFNEKLFF. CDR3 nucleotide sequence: TGCGCCAGCAGCCAAGGTCAGTTTAATGAAAAACTGTTTTTT.

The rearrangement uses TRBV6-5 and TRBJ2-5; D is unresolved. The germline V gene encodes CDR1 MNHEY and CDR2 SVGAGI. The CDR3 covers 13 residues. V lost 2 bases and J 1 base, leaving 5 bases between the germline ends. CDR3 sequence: CASSYGSQETQYF. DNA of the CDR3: TGTGCCAGCAGTTACGGGTCCCAAGAGACCCAGTACTTC.

CDR3 in amino acids: CASSSGQGLNQPQHF. Here the CDR3 DNA reads TGTGCCAGCAGCTCGGGACAGGGCCTCAATCAGCCCCAGCATTTT. The rearrangement joins TRBV7-9 to TRBJ1-5; 9 bases align to TRBD1. There are 15 residues in the CDR3. Germline V lookup: CDR1 SEHNR, CDR2 FQNEAQ (reference sequence). V shed 4 bases and J 3 bases; nucleotides not matched to a gene: 4. The variable domain in full, completed from reference TRBV7-9 and TRBJ1-5, reads DTGVSQNPRHKITKRGQNVTFRCDPISEHNRLYWYRQTLGQGPEFLTYFQNEAQLEKSRLLSDRFSAERPKGSFSTLEIQRTEQGDSAMYLCASSSGQGLNQPQHFGDGTRLSIL.

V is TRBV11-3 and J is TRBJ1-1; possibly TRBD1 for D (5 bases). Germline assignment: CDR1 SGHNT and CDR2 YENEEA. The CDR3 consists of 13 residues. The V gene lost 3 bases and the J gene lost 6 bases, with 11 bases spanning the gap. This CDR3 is CASSLASGPEAFF. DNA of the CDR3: TGTGCCAGCAGCTTGGCTTCGGGGCCTGAAGCTTTCTTT.

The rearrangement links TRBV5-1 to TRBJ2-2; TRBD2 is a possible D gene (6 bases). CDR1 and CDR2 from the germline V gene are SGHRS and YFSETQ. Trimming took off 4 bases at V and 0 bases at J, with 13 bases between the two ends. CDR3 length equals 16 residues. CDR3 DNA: TGCGCCAGCAGCCGCTATGGGGGGTCGAACACCGGGGAGCTGTTTTTT. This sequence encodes CASSRYGGSNTGELFF.

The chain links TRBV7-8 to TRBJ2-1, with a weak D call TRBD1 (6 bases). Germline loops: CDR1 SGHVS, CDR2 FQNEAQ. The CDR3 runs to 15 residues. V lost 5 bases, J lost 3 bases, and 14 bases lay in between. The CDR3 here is CASSPLPGHYNEQFF. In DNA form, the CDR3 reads TGTGCCAGCAGCCCCCTCCCGGGACACTACAATGAGCAGTTCTTC.